The rows below give T cell receptor beta chains drawn from one sample of a study of T cells in Graves' hyperthyroidism and ophthalmopathy. TCRdb independently ran MiXCR on the multiplex PCR reads; one entry per CDR3 protein. The table has about 270,000 distinct CDR3 sequences, 25% to 30% seen once; the top ten hold 25% to 30%. The sequencing input was blood. These receptors all come from a man aged 35-49 years with Graves' hyperthyroidism that later progressed to Graves' ophthalmopathy. The CDR3 runs from the conserved cysteine through the conserved F or W. A D gene is named only where the DNA matches it firmly. A row's size may be missing; if present it is once, few, many or a size class.

D gene,J gene,V gene,clone size,CDR3 protein,CDR3 DNA
TRBD2,TRBJ2-7,TRBV18,NA,CASSLRASGGSGEQYF,TGTGCCAGCTCACTACGGGCTAGCGGGGGTTCTGGCGAGCAGTACTTC
NA,TRBJ2-7,TRBV5-1,many,CASSLANEQYF,TGCGCCAGCAGCTTGGCCAATGAGCAGTACTTC
TRBD2,TRBJ2-5,TRBV6-1,few,CASSSRQAGGRETQYF,TGTGCCAGCAGTAGCCGACAGGCGGGGGGGCGGGAGACCCAGTACTTC
NA,TRBJ1-3,TRBV28,NA,CASASSGNTIYF,TGTGCTTCGGCTAGCTCTGGAAACACCATATATTTT
NA,TRBJ2-5,TRBV28,many,CASSFQQGGRETQYF,TGTGCCAGCAGTTTCCAACAGGGGGGGAGAGAGACCCAGTACTTC
NA,TRBJ1-1,TRBV28,NA,CASSPEEGFTTEAFF,TGTGCCAGCAGCCCCGAGGAGGGATTTACCACTGAAGCTTTCTTT
TRBD2,TRBJ2-5,TRBV12-3/TRBV12-4,few,CASSLLAGAGETQYF,TGTGCCAGCAGTTTACTAGCGGGAGCTGGGGAGACCCAGTACTTC
TRBD2,TRBJ2-7,TRBV7-3,NA,CASSLTFGGSGRAWTSDEQYF,TGTGCCAGCAGCTTGACGTTTGGGGGTAGCGGGAGGGCCTGGACCTCCGACGAGCAGTACTTC
NA,TRBJ2-7,TRBV18,many,CASGTTGDYEQYF,TGTGCCAGCGGAACGACAGGAGATTACGAGCAGTACTTC
NA,TRBJ1-1,TRBV7-2,many,CASSLVQREAFF,TGTGCCAGCAGCTTAGTCCAGAGAGAAGCTTTCTTT
NA,TRBJ1-3,TRBV3-1,many,CASSLLGSGDLYF,TGTGCCAGCAGCCTTCTCGGGAGTGGGGACTTGTATTTT
TRBD1,TRBJ2-4,TRBV12-3/TRBV12-4,many,CASSETGINIQYF,TGTGCCAGCAGTGAGACAGGGATCAACATTCAGTACTTC
TRBD2,TRBJ2-5,TRBV6-5,many,CASSYLAGAIIRQETQYF,TGTGCCAGCAGTTACTTAGCGGGGGCCATAATCCGCCAAGAGACCCAGTACTTC
NA,TRBJ2-5,TRBV5-1,NA,CASSRGSTRPQETQYF,TGCGCCAGCAGCCGGGGGTCTACTAGACCGCAAGAGACCCAGTACTTC
NA,TRBJ2-5,TRBV30,many,CAWSVPRIQETQYF,TGTGCCTGGAGTGTTCCAAGAATCCAAGAGACCCAGTACTTC
NA,TRBJ1-5,TRBV12-5,NA,CASGLVVGGQYNRPQHF,TGTGCTAGTGGTTTGGTAGTAGGAGGACAGTACAATCGGCCCCAGCATTTT